This T cell receptor (beta chain) is drawn from a study of T cell clonotyping in hematopoietic cell transplantation. Study results and caveats: Broader posttransplant TCR repertoire diversity was predicted by graft donor and pretransplant recipient Inverse Simpson Index values. CD4 and CD8 repertoire contributions could not be separated without sorting. After transplant, recipient diversity fell while pathologically expanded clonotypes grew through day 180.

The CDR3 has 15 amino acids. V dropped 0 bases and J dropped 5 bases, with 8 bases sitting between them. Germline-derived CDR1 and CDR2 are SGHDN and FVKESK. Time point reported: recipient sample about 28 days before transplant, after cytoreduction. Comment on this clone: Its antigen remains unknown.

Sequenced by immunoSEQ multiplex PCR; TCRdb stores in-frame clones only, minus some. The sample lists some 29,000 clones, 60% to 85% occurring once. This chain joins TRBV14 and TRBJ1-6; D perhaps matches TRBD1 (5 bases). The sequences come from peripheral blood mononuclear cells, collected before stem cell transplant. The sequence was obtained from a woman aged 30 to 39 with chronic myeloid leukemia. Some clones in this sample may be carry-over from other donors' samples. Written as DNA, the CDR3 is TGTGCCAGCAGCCAAGACGAGGGGAATAATTCACCCCTCCACTTT. Its translation: CASSQDEGNNSPLHF.